The 15 T cell receptor beta chains listed next were all sequenced from one sample in a study of cytomegalovirus exposure and HLA in healthy donors. PCR employed 60 Vbeta and 13 Jbeta primers. Sequenced by immunoSEQ multiplex PCR; TCRdb stores in-frame clones only, minus some. The sample records roughly 120,000 clones, over 60% being singletons. Sequencing was done on a sample of PBMCs. These receptors all come from a man between 18 and 29 years old in good health and CMV-seropositive.

The rearrangement uses TRBV12-2 and TRBJ2-2; the table assigns TRBD1, which was not confirmed against the DNA. TRBV12-2 is a documented pseudogene. There are 15 residues in the CDR3. CDR3 sequence (DNA): TGTGCAAGTCGCAGCTTCGGACACAACACCGGGGAGCTGTTTTTT. This translates into CASRSFGHNTGELFF.

The chain links TRBV29-1 to TRBJ1-1; no reliable D call. V dropped 2 bases and J dropped 3 bases, with 16 bases sitting between them. Germline V gene sequence: CDR1 SQVTM, CDR2 ANQGSEA. This CDR3 is 15 amino acids long. The CDR3 bases are TGCAGCGTTGAACCCAGGACTCGTGGGCACACTGAAGCTTTCTTT. Its translation is CSVEPRTRGHTEAFF.

The chain uses TRBV7-9 and TRBJ2-2, with a weak D call TRBD1 (6 bases). The length of the CDR3 is 14 residues. Germline V CDR1 and CDR2: SEHNR, FQNEAQ (reference sequence). Trimming removed 4 bases from V and 3 bases from J, with 9 bases in between. The DNA of the CDR3 is TGTGCCAGCAGCTCTAACAGGGACACCGGGGAGCTGTTTTTT. Amino acid sequence: CASSSNRDTGELFF.

This sequence joins TRBV30 and TRBJ1-5; no clear D. CDR3 size: 13 residues. In germline, CDR1 is GTSNPN, CDR2 SVGIG (reference sequence). Trimming cost V 5 bases and J 2 bases, with 10 bases left between them. In DNA form, the CDR3 reads TGTGCCTGGTCGACAACCGGCAATCAGCCCCAGCATTTT. Its protein product is CAWSTTGNQPQHF.

The rearrangement links TRBV6-4 to TRBJ1-1; D uncertain. The CDR3 runs to 17 residues. CDR1 and CDR2 (germline): MRHNA, SNTAGT. V dropped 7 bases and J dropped 1 base, with 22 bases sitting between them. DNA for the CDR3: TGTGCCAGCACCCCACGGCGGCAGCCAGACTCGAACACTGAAGCTTTCTTT. Amino acids: CASTPRRQPDSNTEAFF.

V is TRBV10-3 and J is TRBJ2-1; 13 bases match TRBD2. Germline loops: CDR1 ENHRY, CDR2 SYGVKD. With V trimmed by 3 bases and J by 8 bases, 22 bases remained unmatched. This CDR3 region has 21 residues. Here the CDR3 reads CAISDPTGTSGTIHLGDEQFF. CDR3 DNA sequence: TGTGCCATCAGTGATCCTACCGGGACTAGCGGGACCATCCACTTGGGGGATGAGCAGTTCTTC.

The chain combines TRBV25-1 with TRBJ2-2, with D possibly matching TRBD2 (5 bases). The germline gives CDR1 MGHDK, CDR2 SYGVNS. Trimming removed 6 bases from V and 0 bases from J, with 8 bases in between. This CDR3 spans 14 amino acids. The CDR3 nucleotides read TGTGCCAGCAGAACCGGGACGAACACCGGGGAGCTGTTTTTT. Translation: CASRTGTNTGELFF.

The genes are TRBV7-2 and TRBJ1-5; no clear D gene. Germline V gene data show CDR1 as SGHTA and CDR2 as FQGNSA. The germline V and J ends were trimmed by 2 bases and 0 bases, with 8 bases remaining between them. CDR3 size: 15 residues. This CDR3 reads CASSLSRHSNQPQHF. CDR3 sequence (DNA): TGTGCCAGCAGCTTATCCAGGCATAGCAATCAGCCCCAGCATTTT.

About this clone: Distinct nucleotide sequences in the sample also encode this CDR3. This rearrangement joins TRBV6-1 to TRBJ2-5, with 9 bases aligning to TRBD1. Per the germline V gene, CDR1 is MNHNS and CDR2 is SASEGT. V gave up 6 bases and J gave up 3 bases; unmatched junction bases: 8. The CDR3 has 15 amino acids. CDR3 residues: CASRRQGGIEETQYF. The CDR3 coding sequence is TGTGCCAGCAGGAGACAGGGGGGGATCGAAGAGACCCAGTACTTC.

This clone was detected a few times. V is TRBV7-2 and J is TRBJ1-2; 9 nucleotides line up with TRBD1. The CDR3 spans 14 residues. V lost 3 bases, J lost 7 bases, and 6 bases stayed unmatched. Germline loops: CDR1 SGHTA, CDR2 FQGNSA. CDR3 protein: CASSFTGTGSGYTF. The CDR3 nucleotides read TGTGCCAGCAGCTTCACCGGGACAGGGAGTGGCTACACCTTC.

The chain combines TRBV6-6 with TRBJ2-2, with TRBD1 identical over 8 bases. CDR1 is MNHNY, CDR2 SVGAGI, per germline (reference sequence). The ends lost 6 bases at V and 1 base at J; junction bases unmatched: 4. CDR3 length equals 15 residues. CDR3 sequence reads: CASSPDRENTGELFF. The CDR3 DNA sequence: TGTGCCAGCAGCCCGGACAGGGAGAACACCGGGGAGCTGTTTTTT.

The chain carries TRBV10-3 and TRBJ1-5, with TRBD1 matching over 7 bases. Germline loops: CDR1 ENHRY, CDR2 SYGVKD. Losses at the gene ends were 0 bases for V and 7 bases for J; bases not matched to a gene: 6. The CDR3 is made up of 15 amino acids. CDR3 bases: TGTGCCATCAGTGAGTCAGGAGGGGGCGACCAGCCCCAGCATTTT. It encodes CAISESGGGDQPQHF.

About this clone: The junction differs from germline at one of its ends, possibly a read error. The CDR3 is CASSFMPLAGGPSNEQYF. The CDR3 DNA reads as TGTGCCAGCAGCTTCATGCCCTTGGCGGGGGGCCCCTCCAACGAGCAGTACTTC. The chain links TRBV5-4 to TRBJ2-7; 8 bases agree with TRBD2. Looked up from germline, CDR1 is SGHNT and CDR2 is YYREEE (reference sequence). The CDR3 totals 18 residues.

CDR3 region: CASSPGGYYGYTF. DNA for the CDR3: TGTGCCAGCAGTCCAGGGGGGTACTATGGCTACACCTTC. This chain links TRBV28 with TRBJ1-2, with 7 bases lining up with TRBD1. The J segment lost 3 bases and the V segment lost 5 bases, leaving 3 bases of the junction unmatched. This CDR3 spans 13 amino acids. Germline CDR1 reads MDHEN; CDR2 reads SYDVKM.

The genes are TRBV18 and TRBJ2-1; possible D gene TRBD2, 7 bases. In germline, CDR1 is KGHSH, CDR2 LQKENI. The CDR3 is made up of 15 amino acids. Deletions cut 0 bases from V and 6 bases from J, with 12 bases between. CDR3 in amino acids: CASSPPVRGGNEQFF. DNA for the CDR3: TGTGCCAGCTCACCACCGGTTAGGGGGGGCAATGAGCAGTTCTTC. Full variable domain (missing parts from reference TRBV18 and TRBJ2-1): NAGVMQNPRHLVRRRGQEARLRCSPMKGHSHVYWYRQLPEEGLKFMVYLQKENIIDESGMPKERFSAEFPKEGPSILRIQQVVRGDSAAYFCASSPPVRGGNEQFFGPGTRLTVL.